The next 15 T cell receptor beta chains were all read from a single sample in a study of OX40 agonist ivuxolimab in advanced cancers. Assay: immunoSEQ multiplex PCR; the TCRdb copy retains only in-frame clones and omits some. This table has tens of thousands of clones, about 90% appearing once. Sequenced material: CD4+ or CD8+ T cells sorted from blood, taken in a trial of the OX40 agonist ivuxolimab. The receptors were sampled from an adult with an advanced solid tumor such as melanoma, head and neck, liver or kidney cancer.

The sample holds one count of this clone. The rearrangement joins TRBV5-1 to TRBJ1-2, with 7 bases lining up with TRBD1. The CDR3 loop spans 15 amino acids. In germline, CDR1 is SGHRS, CDR2 YFSETQ. The trim removed 2 bases at V and 3 bases at J, leaving 7 bases unmatched. DNA of the CDR3: TGCGCCAGCAGCTTACGACAGGGAATCGACTATGGCTACACCTTC. Translated, it gives CASSLRQGIDYGYTF.

This sequence joins TRBV6-1 and TRBJ1-1; TRBD1 might be the D (5 bases). Germline CDR1 MNHNS, CDR2 SASEGT. The CDR3 extends over 13 amino acids. Trimming removed 8 bases at V and 4 bases at J, with 14 bases between. CDR3 sequence: CASSEPGGTEAFF. In nucleotides, the CDR3 is TGTGCCAGCTCGGAACCCGGGGGCACTGAAGCTTTCTTT.

J is TRBJ1-5 and V is TRBV4-1; D ambiguous. In germline, CDR1 is MGHRA, CDR2 YSYEKL. CDR3 length equals 15 residues. Deletions cut 0 bases from V and 4 bases from J, with 10 bases between. The CDR3 spells CASSQEPTENQPQHF. CDR3 coding DNA: TGCGCCAGCAGCCAAGAACCGACCGAGAATCAGCCCCAGCATTTT.

This rearrangement joins TRBV4-1 to TRBJ1-1; 8 bases map to TRBD1. The CDR3 runs to 16 residues. In germline, CDR1 is MGHRA, CDR2 YSYEKL. V shed 1 base and J 4 bases; nucleotides not matched to a gene: 8. The CDR3 spells CASSQGSGGSGTEAFF. CDR3 nucleotide sequence: TGCGCCAGCAGCCAAGGTTCAGGGGGCTCAGGCACTGAAGCTTTCTTT.

The gene calls are TRBV6-5 and TRBJ2-2; TRBD2 matches 13 bases. Germline V gene lookup returns CDR1 MNHEY and CDR2 SVGAGI. This CDR3 contains 15 residues. With V trimmed by 5 bases and J by 3 bases, 0 bases remained unmatched. CDR3 coding DNA: TGTGCCAGCAGTGGGACTAGCGGGGACACCGGGGAGCTGTTTTTT. Translation: CASSGTSGDTGELFF.

This chain uses TRBV6-5 with TRBJ1-2; a possible D gene is TRBD1 (6 bases). This CDR3 spans 15 amino acids. CDR1 is MNHEY and CDR2 is SVGAGI in the germline V gene. V was clipped by 6 bases and J by 4 bases, with 18 bases between them. Here the CDR3 DNA reads TGTGCCAGCAGCCTGGACAGCCCAGGGACCTATGGCTACACCTTC. Protein sequence: CASSLDSPGTYGYTF.

The rearrangement joins TRBV6-1 to TRBJ2-4; perhaps TRBD1 as D (5 bases). This CDR3 has 15 amino acids. Germline V gives CDR1 MNHNS, CDR2 SASEGT. V was pared by 1 base and J by 6 bases, with 13 bases between. The CDR3 is CASSEGQGGVNIQYF. The CDR3 bases are TGTGCCAGCAGTGAAGGGCAGGGTGGTGTAAACATTCAGTACTTC.

The chain couples TRBV7-9 to TRBJ1-6; D is uncertain. CDR1 and CDR2 from the germline V gene are SEHNR and FQNEAQ (reference sequence). The CDR3 loop spans 14 amino acids. Deletions cut 1 base from V and 0 bases from J, with 1 base between. The CDR3: CASSLVSYNSPLHF. DNA of the CDR3: TGTGCCAGCAGCTTAGTCTCCTATAATTCACCCCTCCACTTT.

This chain joins TRBV6-1 and TRBJ2-7; D ambiguous. Germline loops: CDR1 MNHNS, CDR2 SASEGT. The CDR3 consists of 11 residues. V was pared by 6 bases and J by 3 bases, with 6 bases between. CDR3 sequence: CASRTNYEQYF. CDR3 nucleotides: TGTGCCAGCAGGACAAACTACGAGCAGTACTTC.

The rearrangement joins TRBV2 to TRBJ2-2; TRBD1 matches at 7 bases. V was clipped by 7 bases and J by 2 bases; unmatched bases: 7. This CDR3 contains 15 residues. Germline loops: CDR1 SNHLY, CDR2 FYNNEI. The CDR3 loop reads CASTSGTDNTGELFF. DNA of the CDR3: TGTGCCAGCACCTCAGGGACAGATAACACCGGGGAGCTGTTTTTT.

The rearrangement joins TRBV2 to TRBJ2-1; 13 nucleotides align to TRBD2. Germline-derived CDR1 and CDR2 are SNHLY and FYNNEI. With V trimmed by 4 bases and J by 8 bases, 5 bases remained unmatched. This CDR3 comprises 15 residues. The CDR3 DNA is TGTGCCAGCAGTGCTACTAGCGGGGGGGAGGATGAGCAGTTCTTC. Translating it yields CASSATSGGEDEQFF.

This chain connects TRBV7-8 to TRBJ1-6; D not resolved. The V end lost 1 base, the J end lost 8 bases, and 12 bases lay between the germline ends. The CDR3 spans 15 residues. From germline, CDR1 is SGHVS and CDR2 FQNEAQ. Written as DNA, the CDR3 is TGTGCCAGCAGCTTAGTAGATAGCTTGTATTCACCCCTCCACTTT. Amino acid sequence: CASSLVDSLYSPLHF.

The chain uses TRBV7-9 and TRBJ2-7; tentatively, D is TRBD2 (5 bases). V was clipped by 5 bases and J by 7 bases, with 18 bases between them. The germline gives CDR1 SEHNR, CDR2 FQNEAQ (reference sequence). The CDR3 is made up of 14 amino acids. This CDR3 is CASSPRDGAGEQYF. In DNA form, the CDR3 reads TGTGCCAGCAGCCCCCGGGATGGCGCCGGGGAGCAGTACTTC. Filled out from reference TRBV7-9 and TRBJ2-7, the complete variable domain reads DTGVSQNPRHKITKRGQNVTFRCDPISEHNRLYWYRQTLGQGPEFLTYFQNEAQLEKSRLLSDRFSAERPKGSFSTLEIQRTEQGDSAMYLCASSPRDGAGEQYFGPGTRLTVT.

The V gene is TRBV6-6, the J gene TRBJ2-3; D not resolved. CDR1 is MNHNY, CDR2 SVGAGI, per germline (reference sequence). This CDR3 contains 14 residues. The V end was cut by 2 bases, the J end by 4 bases, with 10 bases between. The CDR3 sequence is CASSYGIQADTQYF. In nucleotides, the CDR3 is TGTGCCAGCAGTTACGGGATTCAGGCAGATACGCAGTATTTT.

The chain recombines TRBV5-1 with TRBJ2-3; D unresolved. This CDR3 has 14 amino acids. CDR1 and CDR2 (germline): SGHRS, YFSETQ. Trimming took off 4 bases at V and 1 base at J, with 10 bases between the two ends. The CDR3 DNA reads TGCGCCAGCAGCGTTATCTACGGCACAGATACGCAGTATTTT. Residues: CASSVIYGTDTQYF.